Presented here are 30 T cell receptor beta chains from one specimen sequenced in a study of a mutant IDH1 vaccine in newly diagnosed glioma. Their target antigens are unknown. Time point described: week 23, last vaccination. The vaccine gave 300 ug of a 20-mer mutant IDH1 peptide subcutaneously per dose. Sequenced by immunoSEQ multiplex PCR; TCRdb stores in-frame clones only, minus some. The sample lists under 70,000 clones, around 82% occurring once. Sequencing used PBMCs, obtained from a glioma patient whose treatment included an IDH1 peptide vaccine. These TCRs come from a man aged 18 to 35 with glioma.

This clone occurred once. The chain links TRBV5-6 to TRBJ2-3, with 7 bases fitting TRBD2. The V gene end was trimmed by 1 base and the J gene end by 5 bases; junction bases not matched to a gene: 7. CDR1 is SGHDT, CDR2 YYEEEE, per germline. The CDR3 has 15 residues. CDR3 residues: CASSLFAGVVDTQYF. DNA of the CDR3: TGTGCCAGCAGCTTGTTTGCGGGAGTGGTAGATACGCAGTATTTT.

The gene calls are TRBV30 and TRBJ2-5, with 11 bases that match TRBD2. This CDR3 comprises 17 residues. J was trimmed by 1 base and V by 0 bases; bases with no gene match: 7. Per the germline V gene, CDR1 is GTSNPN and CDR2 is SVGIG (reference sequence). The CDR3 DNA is TGTGCCTGGAGTGTACATCGTAGCGGGGGGGTCCAAGAGACCCAGTACTTC. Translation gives CAWSVHRSGGVQETQYF.

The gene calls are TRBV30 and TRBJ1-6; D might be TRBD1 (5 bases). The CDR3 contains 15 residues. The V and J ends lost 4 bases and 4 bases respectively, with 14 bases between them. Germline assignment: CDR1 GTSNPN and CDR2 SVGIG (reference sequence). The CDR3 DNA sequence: TGTGCCTGGAAATTCGGGGCCCCTTATAATTCACCCCTCCACTTT. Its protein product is CAWKFGAPYNSPLHF.

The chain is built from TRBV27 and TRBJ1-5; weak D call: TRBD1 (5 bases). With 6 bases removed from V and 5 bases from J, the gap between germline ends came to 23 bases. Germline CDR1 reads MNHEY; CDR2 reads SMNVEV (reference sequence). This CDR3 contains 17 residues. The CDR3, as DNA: TGTGCCAGCAGCCTAAAATGGGGGGGACGCGTGGATCAGCCCCAGCATTTT. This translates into CASSLKWGGRVDQPQHF.

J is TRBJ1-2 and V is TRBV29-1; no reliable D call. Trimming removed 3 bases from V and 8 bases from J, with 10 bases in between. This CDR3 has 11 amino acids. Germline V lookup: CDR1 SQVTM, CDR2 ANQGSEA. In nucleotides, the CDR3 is TGCAGCGTTGACTACCAGTCGGGCTACACCTTC. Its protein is CSVDYQSGYTF.

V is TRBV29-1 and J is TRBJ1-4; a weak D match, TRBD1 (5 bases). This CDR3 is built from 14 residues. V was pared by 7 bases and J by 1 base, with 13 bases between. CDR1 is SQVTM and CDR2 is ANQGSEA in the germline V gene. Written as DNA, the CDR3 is TGCAGCGCCGCATCGGGGGTAACTAATGAAAAACTGTTTTTT. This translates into CSAASGVTNEKLFF.

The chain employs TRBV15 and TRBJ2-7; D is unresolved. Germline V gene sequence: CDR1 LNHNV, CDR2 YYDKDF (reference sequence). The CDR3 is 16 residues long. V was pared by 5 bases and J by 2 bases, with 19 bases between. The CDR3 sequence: CATSRQHRIKAYEQYF. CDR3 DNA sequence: TGTGCCACCAGCCGACAACATAGAATTAAAGCCTACGAGCAGTACTTC.

DNA of the CDR3: TGTGCCAGCAGCCAAAGACAGGGGCCCAACACTGAAGCTTTCTTT. Its protein product is CASSQRQGPNTEAFF. This chain uses TRBV7-2 with TRBJ1-1, with 8 bases matching TRBD1. J gave up 2 bases and V 5 bases, and 7 bases lay outside the gene matches. The CDR3 totals 15 residues. Germline V CDR1 and CDR2: SGHTA, FQGNSA.

CDR3 nucleotides: TGTGCCAGCAGCTTAATTGGGGGTACCGGGGAGACCCAGTACTTC. Its translation: CASSLIGGTGETQYF. The chain recombines TRBV7-3 with TRBJ2-5; D possibly uses TRBD1 or TRBD2 (5 bases each). Germline V gives CDR1 SGHTA, CDR2 FQGTGA. Trimming took off 1 base at V and 5 bases at J, with 14 bases between the two ends. The CDR3 is 15 amino acids. Supplemented by reference TRBV7-3 and TRBJ2-5, the full variable domain reads GAGVSQTPSNKVTEKGKYVELRCDPISGHTALYWYRQSLGQGPEFLIYFQGTGAADDSGLPNDRFFAVRPEGSVSTLKIQRTERGDSAVYLCASSLIGGTGETQYFGPGTRLLVL.

As DNA, the CDR3 is TGTGCCAGTAGTATAGGGCGGGTGGCAGATACGCAGTATTTT. This sequence encodes CASSIGRVADTQYF. This chain joins TRBV19 and TRBJ2-3; possibly TRBD2 for D (5 bases). The CDR3 is 14 residues long. Germline CDR1 LNHDA, CDR2 SQIVND (reference sequence). V lost 1 base to trimming and J lost 4 bases, with 9 bases between them.

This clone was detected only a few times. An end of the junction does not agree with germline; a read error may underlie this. The CDR3 sequence is CASSVARDTEAFF. CDR3 bases: TGTGCCAGCAGCGTAGCTCGGGACACTGAAGCTTTCTTT. The rearrangement links TRBV7-2 to TRBJ1-1; D gene unclear. This CDR3 is 13 amino acids long. CDR1 is SGHTA and CDR2 is FQGNSA in the germline V gene.

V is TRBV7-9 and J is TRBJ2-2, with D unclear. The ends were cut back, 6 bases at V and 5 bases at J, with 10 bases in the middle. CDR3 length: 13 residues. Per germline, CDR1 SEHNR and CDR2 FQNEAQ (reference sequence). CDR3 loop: CASRKKGTGELFF. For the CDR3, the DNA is TGTGCCAGCAGGAAGAAGGGTACCGGGGAGCTGTTTTTT.

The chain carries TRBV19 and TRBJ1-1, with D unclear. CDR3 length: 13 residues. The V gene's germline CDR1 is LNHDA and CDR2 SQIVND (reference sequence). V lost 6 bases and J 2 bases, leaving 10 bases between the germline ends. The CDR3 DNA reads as TGTGCCAGTAGCCCGACAATTAACACTGAAGCTTTCTTT. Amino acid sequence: CASSPTINTEAFF. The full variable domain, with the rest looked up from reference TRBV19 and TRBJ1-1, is DGGITQSPKYLFRKEGQNVTLSCEQNLNHDAMYWYRQDPGQGLRLIYYSQIVNDFQKGDIAEGYSVSREKKESFPLTVTSAQKNPTAFYLCASSPTINTEAFFGQGTRLTVV.

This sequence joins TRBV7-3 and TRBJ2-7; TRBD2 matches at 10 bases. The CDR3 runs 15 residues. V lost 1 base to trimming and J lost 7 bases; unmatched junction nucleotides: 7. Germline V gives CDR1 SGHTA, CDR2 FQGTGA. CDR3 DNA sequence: TGTGCCAGCAGCTTAAGTGGTAGCGGGGGGCAAGAGCAGTACTTC. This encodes CASSLSGSGGQEQYF.

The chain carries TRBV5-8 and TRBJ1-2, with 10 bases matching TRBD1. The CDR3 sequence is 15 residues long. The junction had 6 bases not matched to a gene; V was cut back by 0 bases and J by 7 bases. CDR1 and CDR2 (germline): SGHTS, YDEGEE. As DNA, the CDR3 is TGTGCCAGCAGCTTGGGACAGGGGGCGCAGGGTGGCTACACCTTC. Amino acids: CASSLGQGAQGGYTF.

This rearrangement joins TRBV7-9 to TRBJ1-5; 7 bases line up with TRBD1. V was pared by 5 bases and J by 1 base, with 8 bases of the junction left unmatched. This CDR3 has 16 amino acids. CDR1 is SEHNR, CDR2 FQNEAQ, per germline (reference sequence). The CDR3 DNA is TGTGCCAGCAGCCGAGCAGGGGGTGGGAGCAATCAGCCCCAGCATTTT. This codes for CASSRAGGGSNQPQHF.

CDR3 nucleotides: TGTGCCAGCGGGGGGGGACAGGGGTTGCGCAATCAGCCCCAGCATTTT. It specifies CASGGGQGLRNQPQHF. The chain has TRBV2 and TRBJ1-5; 10 nucleotides agree with TRBD1. Per the germline V gene, CDR1 is SNHLY and CDR2 is FYNNEI. This CDR3 contains 16 residues. V lost 8 bases and J lost 2; bases outside the gene matches: 9. Combining the CDR3 with reference TRBV2 and TRBJ1-5 gives the whole variable domain EPEVTQTPSHQVTQMGQEVILRCVPISNHLYFYWYRQILGQKVEFLVSFYNNEISEKSEIFDDQFSVERPDGSNFTLKIRSTKLEDSAMYFCASGGGQGLRNQPQHFGDGTRLSIL.

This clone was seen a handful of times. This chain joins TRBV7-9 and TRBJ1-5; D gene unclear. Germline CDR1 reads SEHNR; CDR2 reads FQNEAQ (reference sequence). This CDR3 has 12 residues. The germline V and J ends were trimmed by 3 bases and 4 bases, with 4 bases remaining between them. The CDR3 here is CASSLGNQPQHF. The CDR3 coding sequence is TGTGCCAGCAGCTTGGGGAATCAGCCCCAGCATTTT.

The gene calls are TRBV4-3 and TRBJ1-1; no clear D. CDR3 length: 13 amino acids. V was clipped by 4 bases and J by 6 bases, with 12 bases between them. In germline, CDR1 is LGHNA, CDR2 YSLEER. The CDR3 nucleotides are TGCGCCAGCAGCCCCGGGTACCGGGCTGAAGCTTTCTTT. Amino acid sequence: CASSPGYRAEAFF.

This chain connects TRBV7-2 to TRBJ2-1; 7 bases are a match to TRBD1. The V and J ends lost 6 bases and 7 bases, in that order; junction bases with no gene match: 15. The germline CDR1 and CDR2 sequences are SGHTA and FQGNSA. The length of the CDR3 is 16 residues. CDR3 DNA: TGTGCCAGCAGTCAGGTGGGGACAGAGGTGTGGAATGAGCAGTTCTTC. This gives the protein CASSQVGTEVWNEQFF.

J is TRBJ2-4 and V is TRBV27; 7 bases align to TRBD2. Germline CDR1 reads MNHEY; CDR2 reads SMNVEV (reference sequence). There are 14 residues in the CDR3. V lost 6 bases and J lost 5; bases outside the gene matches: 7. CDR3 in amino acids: CASSWLGGQNIQYF. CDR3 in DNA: TGTGCCAGCAGCTGGCTGGGAGGGCAAAACATTCAGTACTTC.

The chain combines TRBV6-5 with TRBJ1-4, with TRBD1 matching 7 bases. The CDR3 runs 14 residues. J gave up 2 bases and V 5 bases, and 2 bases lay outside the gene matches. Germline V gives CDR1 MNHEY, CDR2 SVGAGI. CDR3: CASSTGQTNEKLFF. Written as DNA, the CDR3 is TGTGCCAGCAGTACGGGACAGACTAATGAAAAACTGTTTTTT.

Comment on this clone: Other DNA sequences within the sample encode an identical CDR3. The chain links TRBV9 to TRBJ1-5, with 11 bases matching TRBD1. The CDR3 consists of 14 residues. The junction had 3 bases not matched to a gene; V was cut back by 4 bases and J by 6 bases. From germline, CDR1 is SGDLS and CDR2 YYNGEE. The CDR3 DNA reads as TGTGCCAGCAGCCCGGGACAGGGGGGTCAGCCCCAGCATTTT. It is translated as CASSPGQGGQPQHF.

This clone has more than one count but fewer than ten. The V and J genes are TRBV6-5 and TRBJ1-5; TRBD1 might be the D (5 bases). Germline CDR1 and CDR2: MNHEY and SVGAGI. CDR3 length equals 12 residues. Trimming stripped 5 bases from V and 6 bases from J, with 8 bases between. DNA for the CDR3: TGTGCCAGCAGTACTGGGGGTCAGCCCCAGCATTTT. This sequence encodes CASSTGGQPQHF.

The CDR3 coding sequence is TGCGCCAGCAGCCAACAGGGAGCCTACGAGCAGTACTTC. Encoded protein: CASSQQGAYEQYF. The chain links TRBV4-1 to TRBJ2-7; D is possibly TRBD1 or TRBD2 (5 bases each). This CDR3 spans 13 amino acids. From germline, CDR1 is MGHRA and CDR2 YSYEKL. V was trimmed by 2 bases and J by 2 bases, leaving 7 bases between them.

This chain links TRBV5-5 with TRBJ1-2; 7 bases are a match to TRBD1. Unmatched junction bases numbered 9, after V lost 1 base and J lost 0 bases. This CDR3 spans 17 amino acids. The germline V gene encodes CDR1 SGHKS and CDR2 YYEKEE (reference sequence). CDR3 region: CASSLRGQELANYGYTF. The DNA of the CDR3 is TGTGCCAGCAGCTTGCGCGGACAGGAGTTAGCTAACTATGGCTACACCTTC.

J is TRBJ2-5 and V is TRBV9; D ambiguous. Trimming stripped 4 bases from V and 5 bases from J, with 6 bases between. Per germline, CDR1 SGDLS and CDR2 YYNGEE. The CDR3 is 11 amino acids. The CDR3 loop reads CASSPRETQYF. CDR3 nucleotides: TGTGCCAGCAGCCCAAGGGAGACCCAGTACTTC.

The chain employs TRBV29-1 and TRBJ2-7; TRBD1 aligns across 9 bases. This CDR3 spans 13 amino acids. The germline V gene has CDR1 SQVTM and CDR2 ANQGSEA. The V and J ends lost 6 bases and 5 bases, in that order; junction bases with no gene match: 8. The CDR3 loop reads CSVSGTGIHEQYF. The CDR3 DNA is TGCAGCGTCTCCGGGACAGGGATCCACGAGCAGTACTTC.

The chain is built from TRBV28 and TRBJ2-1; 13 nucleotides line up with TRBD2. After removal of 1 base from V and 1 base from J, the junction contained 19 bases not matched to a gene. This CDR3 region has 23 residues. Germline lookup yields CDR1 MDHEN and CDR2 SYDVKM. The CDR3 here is CASSLSGLAGLYANGLSYNEQFF. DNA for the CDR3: TGTGCCAGCAGTTTATCGGGACTAGCGGGACTATACGCCAACGGACTGTCCTACAATGAGCAGTTCTTC.

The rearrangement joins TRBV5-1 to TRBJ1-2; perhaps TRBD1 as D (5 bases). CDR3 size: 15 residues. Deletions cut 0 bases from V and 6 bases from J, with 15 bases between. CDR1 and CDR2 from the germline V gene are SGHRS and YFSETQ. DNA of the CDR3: TGCGCCAGCAGCTTGGCCGTTGGAGGGGAAGATGGCTACACCTTC. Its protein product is CASSLAVGGEDGYTF.